The rows below give T cell receptor beta chains drawn from one sample of a study of PD-1 blockade in mismatch repair-deficient tumors. Using immunoSEQ multiplex PCR, the repertoire was profiled, and TCRdb retains in-frame clones only, with some absent. The table includes about 100,000 clones, roughly four fifths detected once. Specimen: peripheral blood, collected roughly 35 weeks after starting pembrolizumab. Receptors were obtained from an adult with mismatch repair-deficient cancer. Both conserved end residues are part of each CDR3. D genes are given only for firm matches. A row's size may be missing; if present it is once, few, many or a size class.

>TRBJ2-5|TRBV5-5|NA|TRBD1
CASSVDRGQETQYF
TGTGCCAGCAGCGTGGACAGGGGTCAGGAGACCCAGTACTTC
>TRBJ2-3|TRBV5-4|NA|TRBD2
CASGLREGTDTQYF
TGTGCCAGCGGCCTACGGGAGGGGACAGATACGCAGTATTTT
>TRBJ2-2|TRBV5-6|NA|NA
CASSLPGANTGELFF
TGTGCCAGCAGCTTGCCGGGAGCGAACACCGGGGAGCTGTTTTTT
>TRBJ2-7|TRBV11-2|NA|NA
CASSLAYQGGYEQYF
TGTGCCAGCAGCTTAGCGTATCAGGGTGGCTACGAGCAGTACTTC
>TRBJ1-2|TRBV9|NA|TRBD1
CASSAGQGGAYGYTF
TGTGCCAGCAGCGCCGGACAGGGTGGGGCCTATGGCTACACCTTC
>TRBJ2-5|TRBV5-1|NA|TRBD2
CASSLAGSGKETQYF
TGCGCCAGCAGCTTGGCAGGTAGCGGGAAAGAGACCCAGTACTTC
>TRBJ2-5|TRBV13|NA|TRBD1
CASSNVTGPPQETQYF
TGTGCCAGCAGTAATGTGACAGGGCCCCCCCAAGAGACCCAGTACTTC
>TRBJ1-5|TRBV2|NA|NA
CASTDGTRASNQPQHF
TGTGCCAGCACTGACGGGACCCGGGCCTCCAATCAGCCCCAGCATTTT
>TRBJ1-5|TRBV6-1|NA|NA
CASSGGGRATQHF
TGTGCCAGCAGTGGAGGGGGGCGGGCGACCCAGCATTTT
>TRBJ1-1|TRBV29-1|NA|NA
CSVDPGGTEAFF
TGCAGCGTTGACCCCGGTGGAACTGAAGCTTTCTTT
>TRBJ1-2|TRBV9|NA|NA
CASRQGNYGYTF
TGTGCCAGCAGACAGGGTAACTATGGCTACACCTTC
>TRBJ1-1|TRBV7-9|NA|NA
CASSLGQDYTEAFF
TGTGCCAGCAGCTTAGGACAGGATTACACTGAAGCTTTCTTT
>TRBJ2-3|TRBV5-4|NA|TRBD2
CASSGGGAQYF
TGTGCCAGCAGCGGGGGGGGTGCGCAGTATTTT
>TRBJ2-1|TRBV2|NA|NA
CASSPLPSLPGAQGYNEQFF
TGTGCCAGCAGTCCTCTACCATCTCTTCCAGGGGCACAAGGGTATAATGAGCAGTTCTTC
>TRBJ2-2|TRBV7-9|NA|TRBD1
CASSLVLTGTGRTGELFF
TGTGCCAGCAGCTTAGTTTTAACCGGGACAGGGCGCACCGGGGAGCTGTTTTTT
>TRBJ1-2|TRBV19|once|TRBD1
CASSIDRAYGYTF
TGTGCCAGTAGTATCGACAGGGCCTATGGCTACACCTTC
>TRBJ2-7|TRBV18|few|TRBD1
CASSSAGGDYEQYF
TGTGCCAGCTCATCGGCAGGGGGAGACTACGAGCAGTACTTC
>TRBJ1-5|TRBV5-8|once|NA
CASSSRDKGNQPQHF
TGTGCCAGCAGCTCCCGGGACAAGGGCAATCAGCCCCAGCATTTT
>TRBJ2-7|TRBV5-1|NA|TRBD1
CASSLIETGSYEQYF
TGCGCCAGCAGCTTGATTGAGACAGGGTCATACGAGCAGTACTTC
>TRBJ2-7|TRBV7-3|NA|NA
CASSLILGDEQYF
TGTGCCAGCAGCTTAATTCTGGGGGACGAGCAGTACTTC
>TRBJ2-1|TRBV5-1|NA|TRBD2
CASSAGTSGRGLGEQFF
TGCGCCAGCAGCGCCGGGACTAGCGGGAGGGGACTTGGTGAGCAGTTCTTC
>TRBJ2-7|TRBV19|NA|NA
CASSIEGGLARHYEQYF
TGTGCCAGTAGTATAGAGGGGGGGCTAGCGCGACACTACGAGCAGTACTTC
>TRBJ1-2|TRBV7-2|NA|NA
CASSLTDQWGYTF
TGTGCCAGCAGCTTGACAGACCAGTGGGGCTACACCTTC
>TRBJ1-4|TRBV25-1|NA|NA
CASSPQMEKLFF
TGTGCCAGCAGCCCCCAAATGGAAAAACTGTTTTTT
>TRBJ2-4|TRBV4-1|once|NA
CASSHSGEGKNIQYF
TGCGCCAGCAGCCACTCAGGGGAAGGCAAAAACATTCAGTACTTC
>TRBJ2-7|TRBV30|NA|TRBD2
CAWSFSRTSDPYEQYF
TGTGCCTGGAGTTTTTCCCGGACTAGCGATCCCTACGAGCAGTACTTC
>TRBJ2-7|TRBV28|few|NA
CASRPPGAGGAYEQYF
TGTGCCAGCCGCCCCCCGGGAGCTGGAGGCGCCTACGAGCAGTACTTC
>TRBJ1-1|TRBV6-6|few|TRBD1
CASSPGQRTEAFF
TGTGCCAGCAGTCCGGGACAGCGGACTGAAGCTTTCTTT
>TRBJ2-4|TRBV29-1|once|NA
CSVEDDRKRGVQYF
TGCAGCGTTGAAGATGACCGGAAAAGGGGGGTTCAGTACTTC
>TRBJ2-5|TRBV6-5|NA|TRBD2
CASSYSLAGETQYF
TGTGCCAGCAGTTACTCACTAGCGGGAGAGACCCAGTACTTC
>TRBJ2-7|TRBV4-1|NA|NA
CASSQLFYPLAAGQFTYEQYF
TGCGCCAGCAGCCAACTCTTCTACCCATTGGCCGCGGGACAGTTTACCTACGAGCAGTACTTC
>TRBJ2-7|TRBV12-1|NA|NA
CASSQAGTTYEQYF
TGTGCCAGCAGCCAGGCCGGGACTACCTACGAGCAGTACTTC
>TRBJ2-1|TRBV7-2|NA|TRBD1
CASSLDRGRFGEQFF
TGTGCCAGCAGCTTGGACAGGGGGAGGTTTGGTGAGCAGTTCTTC
>TRBJ1-3|TRBV13|NA|NA
CASSLGRVPRAGNTIYF
TGTGCCAGCAGCTTAGGCCGGGTACCCAGGGCTGGAAACACCATATATTTT
>TRBJ1-1|TRBV4-3|NA|NA
CASSRVVDTEAFF
TGCGCCAGCAGTCGGGTCGTAGACACTGAAGCTTTCTTT
>TRBJ2-7|TRBV10-3|NA|TRBD1
CAISAGTGGYEQYF
TGTGCCATCAGCGCCGGGACAGGGGGCTACGAGCAGTACTTC
>TRBJ2-2|TRBV5-6|NA|NA
CASSLGVRYTGELFF
TGTGCCAGCAGCTTGGGGGTAAGGTACACCGGGGAGCTGTTTTTT
>TRBJ2-7|TRBV5-1|NA|TRBD2
CASSYGTSGSRAYEQYF
TGCGCCAGCAGCTACGGGACTAGCGGGAGTAGGGCCTACGAGCAGTACTTC
>TRBJ2-3|TRBV7-2|few|NA
CASSLNLRGTTDTQYF
TGTGCCAGCAGCTTAAACTTGCGCGGGACCACAGATACGCAGTATTTT
>TRBJ1-1|TRBV4-1|NA|NA
CASSHLGRRNNTEAFF
TGCGCCAGCAGCCACCTGGGACGGAGGAATAACACTGAAGCTTTCTTT
>TRBJ1-1|TRBV10-3|few|NA
CATGSGAF
TGTGCCACCGGGAGTGGGGCTTTC
>TRBJ1-2|TRBV4-3|NA|NA
CASSQDMANYGYTF
TGCGCCAGCAGCCAAGATATGGCTAACTATGGCTACACCTTC
>TRBJ2-1|TRBV11-2|NA|TRBD1
CASSLSDRAIREQFF
TGTGCCAGCAGCTTATCGGACAGGGCAATACGTGAGCAGTTCTTC
>TRBJ1-5|TRBV7-2|NA|NA
CASSLGWHLSNQPQHF
TGTGCCAGCAGCTTAGGGTGGCACCTCAGCAATCAGCCCCAGCATTTT
>TRBJ2-1|TRBV11-3|NA|NA
CASSLVGSSNEQFF
TGTGCCAGCAGCTTAGTCGGCTCTAGTAATGAGCAGTTCTTC